This TCR beta chain came from a study of CD8+CD57+ T cells in acquired aplastic anemia. Study in general: On average, sorted CD4+ and CD8+ cells gave 3.2 ug of DNA. General observations from the study: No significant patient-versus-control difference appeared in CD8+ Simpson's diversity.

After removal of 5 bases from V and 5 bases from J, the junction contained 6 bases not matched to a gene. The CDR3 is made up of 14 amino acids. CDR1 and CDR2 from the germline V gene are SNHLY and FYNNEI. This clonotype has at least ten counts. The antigen remains unidentified. The template for TCR beta VDJ and CDR3 sequence profiling was genomic DNA. A single record per CDR3 protein comes from TCRdb applying MiXCR to the reads. The sample has hundreds of thousands of distinct CDR3 sequences; less than 35% are singletons. It was patients with CD8+CD57+ cell expansion by flow cytometry who were chosen for sequencing. A severe acquired aplastic anemia diagnosis applied to all patients. Patients had not yet gotten any therapy when their blood was taken for sampling.

The clonotype originates from a human donor with aplastic anemia. The sample was sorted CD4+, CD8+, or CD8+CD57+ T cells (not recorded which) from PBMCs. This sequence joins TRBV2 and TRBJ2-5; 9 bases map to TRBD1. The CDR3 spells CASSSLQGAETQYF. In nucleotides, the CDR3 is TGTGCCAGCAGTTCCTTACAGGGGGCCGAGACCCAGTACTTC. Based on the CDR3 plus reference TRBV2 and TRBJ2-5, the full variable domain is EPEVTQTPSHQVTQMGQEVILRCVPISNHLYFYWYRQILGQKVEFLVSFYNNEISEKSEIFDDQFSVERPDGSNFTLKIRSTKLEDSAMYFCASSSLQGAETQYFGPGTRLLVL.